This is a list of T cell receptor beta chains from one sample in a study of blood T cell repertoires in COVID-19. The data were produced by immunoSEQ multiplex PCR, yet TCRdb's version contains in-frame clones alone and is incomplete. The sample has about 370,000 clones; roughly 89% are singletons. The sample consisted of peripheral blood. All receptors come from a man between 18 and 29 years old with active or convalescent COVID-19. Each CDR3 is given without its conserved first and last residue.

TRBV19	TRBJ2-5	ASSSQGRETQY
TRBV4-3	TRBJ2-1	ASSQPPSGGAGNEQF
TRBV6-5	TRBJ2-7	ASSYWLGSEQY
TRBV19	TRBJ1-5	ASRQGIRNQPQH
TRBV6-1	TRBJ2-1	ASSDPGQGKNEQF
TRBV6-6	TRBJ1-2	ASSYQGEYGYT
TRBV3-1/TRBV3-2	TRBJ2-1	ASSQPVAVYNEQF
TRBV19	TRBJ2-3	ASSSRTGNTQY
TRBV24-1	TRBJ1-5	ATGSQGGLSPQH
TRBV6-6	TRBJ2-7	ASSDGSASGGGEQY
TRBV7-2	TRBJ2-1	ASSIPSGSGLDEQF
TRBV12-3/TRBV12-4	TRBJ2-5	ASRQGLVKTQY
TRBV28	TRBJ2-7	ASSPLRQGSYEQY
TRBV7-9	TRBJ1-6	ASSLAQGSSPLH
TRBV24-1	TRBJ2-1	ATSVGLAGGSSSYNEQF
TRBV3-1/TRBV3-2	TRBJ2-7	ASSRRGTPTYEQY
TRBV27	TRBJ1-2	RRRAAIYGYT
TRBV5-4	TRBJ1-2	ASSFTGNYGYT
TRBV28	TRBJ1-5	ASSSAGGNQPQH
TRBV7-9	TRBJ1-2	ASSSSYGANYGYT
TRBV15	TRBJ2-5	ATSRGGGKGRETQY
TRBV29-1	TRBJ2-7	SVEGGQETSYEQY
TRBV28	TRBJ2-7	ASSFSATYEQY
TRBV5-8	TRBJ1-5	ASSLTGNNNQPQH
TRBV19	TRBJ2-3	ASSILTSGGTDTQY
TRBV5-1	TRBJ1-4	ASSPRQGTVEKLF
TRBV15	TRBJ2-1	ATSGRDNEQF
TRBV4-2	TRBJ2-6	ASSQDFLTPGANVLT
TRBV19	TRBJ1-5	ASSIVGGFNQPQH
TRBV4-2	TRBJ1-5	ASSQAAGAGNQPQH
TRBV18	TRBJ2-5	ASSQIWTSEGETQY
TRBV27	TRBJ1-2	ASSYQGGNYGYT
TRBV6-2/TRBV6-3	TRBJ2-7	ASSPGDEQY
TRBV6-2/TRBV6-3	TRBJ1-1	ASSWTGLYTEAF
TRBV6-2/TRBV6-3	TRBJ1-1	ASSYGQIMNTEAF
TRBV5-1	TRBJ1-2	ASSLAGRSDGYT
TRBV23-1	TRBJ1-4	ASSGRHNEKLF
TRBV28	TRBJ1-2	ASKGQSYGYT
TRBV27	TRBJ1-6	ASSLGQVAYNSPLH
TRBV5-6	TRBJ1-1	ASSLTSGGRAF
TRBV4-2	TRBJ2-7	ASGRTSGVGYEQY
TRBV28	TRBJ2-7	ASSSWTTSYEQY
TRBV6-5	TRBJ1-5	ASSYSTGGNQPQH
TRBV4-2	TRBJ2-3	ASSQDSGSSDTQY
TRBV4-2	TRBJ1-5	ASSPGSAGTASNQPQH
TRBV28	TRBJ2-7	ASSVTGRYEQY
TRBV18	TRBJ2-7	ASSPSSGSSYEQY
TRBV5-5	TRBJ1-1	ASKVQGQVNTEAF
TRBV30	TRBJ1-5	AWSDPRGSNQPQH
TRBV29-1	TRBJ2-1	SVAGGPNEQF
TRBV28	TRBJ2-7	ASSFAPQGISYEQY